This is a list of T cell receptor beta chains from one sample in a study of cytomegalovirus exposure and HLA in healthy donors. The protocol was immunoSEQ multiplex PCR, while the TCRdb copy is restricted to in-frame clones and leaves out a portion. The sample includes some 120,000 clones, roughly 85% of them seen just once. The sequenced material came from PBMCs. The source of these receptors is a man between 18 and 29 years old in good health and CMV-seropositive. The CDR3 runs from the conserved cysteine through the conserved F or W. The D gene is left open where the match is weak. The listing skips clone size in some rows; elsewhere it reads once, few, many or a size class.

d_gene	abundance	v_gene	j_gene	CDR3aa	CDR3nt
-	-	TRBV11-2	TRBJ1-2	CASSLRFNYGYTF	TGTGCCAGCAGCTTGAGGTTTAACTATGGCTACACCTTC
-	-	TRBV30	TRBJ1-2	CAWSPMDSSGYGYTF	TGTGCCTGGAGTCCAATGGACAGTTCTGGGTATGGCTACACCTTC
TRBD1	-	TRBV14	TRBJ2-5	CASSSAWTGERETQYF	TGTGCCAGCAGCTCTGCCTGGACAGGGGAGAGAGAGACCCAGTACTTC
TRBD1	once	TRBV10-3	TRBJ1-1	CAIMRDRLNTEAFF	TGTGCCATCATGAGGGACAGATTAAACACTGAAGCTTTCTTT
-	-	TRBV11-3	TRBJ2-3	CASSLDQADTQYF	TGTGCCAGCAGCTTAGATCAGGCAGATACGCAGTATTTT
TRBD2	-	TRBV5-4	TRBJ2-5	CASSLTSGGSHETQYF	TGTGCCAGCAGCTTGACTAGCGGGGGATCTCATGAGACCCAGTACTTC
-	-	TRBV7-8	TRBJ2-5	CASSMGNSWETQYF	TGTGCCAGCAGCATGGGTAACAGTTGGGAGACCCAGTACTTC
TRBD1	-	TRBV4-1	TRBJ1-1	CASRSPYLRDRGRYTEAFF	TGCGCCAGCAGATCCCCGTACCTCCGGGACAGGGGGAGGTACACTGAAGCTTTCTTT
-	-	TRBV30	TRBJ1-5	CAWRGDRSGEPQHF	TGTGCCTGGAGGGGTGACAGATCTGGTGAGCCCCAGCATTTT
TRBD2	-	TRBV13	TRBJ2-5	CASSPRTKGLASLGETQYF	TGTGCCAGCAGCCCCAGAACGAAAGGACTAGCGTCCCTAGGTGAGACCCAGTACTTC
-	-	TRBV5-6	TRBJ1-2	CASTPYVSNYGYTF	TGTGCCAGCACCCCCTATGTTTCTAACTATGGCTACACCTTC
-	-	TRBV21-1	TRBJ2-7	CASSKEISGLTYEQYF	TGTGCCAGCAGCAAAGAGATTAGCGGACTAACCTACGAGCAGTACTTC
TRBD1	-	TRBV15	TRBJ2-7	CATSNRQGRSYEQYF	TGTGCCACCAGCAACCGACAGGGTAGGTCCTACGAGCAGTACTTC
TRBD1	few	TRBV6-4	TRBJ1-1	CASSDRDRGDTEAFF	TGTGCCAGCAGTGACAGAGACAGGGGGGACACTGAAGCTTTCTTT
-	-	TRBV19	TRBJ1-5	CASSNGVGSNQPQHF	TGTGCCAGTAGTAACGGGGTAGGGAGCAATCAGCCCCAGCATTTT
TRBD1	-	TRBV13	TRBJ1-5	CASSAQGAGGNQPQHF	TGTGCCAGCAGCGCACAGGGGGCAGGGGGCAATCAGCCCCAGCATTTT
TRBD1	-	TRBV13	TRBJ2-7	CASSLDRAPYEQYF	TGTGCCAGCAGCTTGGACAGGGCCCCCTACGAGCAGTACTTC
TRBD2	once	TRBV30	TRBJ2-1	CAWSVGLAGEQFF	TGTGCCTGGAGTGTGGGACTAGCGGGAGAGCAGTTCTTC
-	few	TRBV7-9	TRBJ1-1	CASSLSKNTEAFF	TGTGCCAGCAGCTTATCAAAGAACACTGAAGCTTTCTTT
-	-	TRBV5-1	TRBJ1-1	CASNPYRVTAFF	TGCGCCAGCAACCCTTACAGGGTAACAGCTTTCTTT
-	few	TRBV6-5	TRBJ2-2	CASSYVSDTGELFF	TGTGCCAGCAGTTATGTAAGCGACACCGGGGAGCTGTTTTTT
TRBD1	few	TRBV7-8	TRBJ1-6	CASSPENTGVAPLHF	TGTGCCAGCAGCCCCGAGAATACAGGGGTTGCACCCCTCCACTTT
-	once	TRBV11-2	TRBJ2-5	CASSLTGGTQYF	TGTGCCAGCAGCCTGACAGGAGGAACCCAGTACTTC
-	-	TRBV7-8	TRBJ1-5	CASSSVRGPNQPQHF	TGTGCCAGCAGCTCCGTCAGGGGACCGAATCAGCCCCAGCATTTT
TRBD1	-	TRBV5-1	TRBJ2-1	CASSPRGQGERNEQFF	TGCGCCAGCAGCCCTCGTGGACAGGGAGAGAGAAATGAGCAGTTCTTC
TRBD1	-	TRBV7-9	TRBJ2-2	CASSHTPAQGATGELFF	TGTGCCAGCAGCCACACCCCGGCACAGGGGGCCACCGGGGAGCTGTTTTTT
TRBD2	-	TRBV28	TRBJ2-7	CASRPGLATTYEQYF	TGTGCCAGCAGACCGGGACTAGCGACCACCTACGAGCAGTACTTC
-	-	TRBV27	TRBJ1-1	CASSSYMGPTLNTEAFF	TGTGCCAGCAGTTCTTATATGGGCCCGACACTGAACACTGAAGCTTTCTTT
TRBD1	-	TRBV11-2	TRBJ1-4	CASSLVTGATNEKLFF	TGTGCCAGCAGCTTAGTGACAGGGGCAACTAATGAAAAACTGTTTTTT
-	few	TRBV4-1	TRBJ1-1	CASSLQGNTEAFF	TGCGCCAGCAGCCTTCAGGGGAACACTGAAGCTTTCTTT
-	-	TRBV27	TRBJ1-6	CASSLTGSYNSPLHF	TGTGCCAGCAGTTTAACAGGCTCCTATAATTCACCCCTCCACTTT
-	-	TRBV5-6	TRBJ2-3	CASSHTDTQYF	TGTGCCAGCAGCCACACAGATACGCAGTATTTT
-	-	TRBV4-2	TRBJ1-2	CASSQVTGGNYGYTF	TGTGCCAGCAGCCAAGTAACAGGTGGCAACTATGGCTACACCTTC
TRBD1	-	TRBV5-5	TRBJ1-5	CASSRGQGLDSNQPQHF	TGTGCCAGCAGCCGCGGACAGGGCTTGGATAGCAATCAGCCCCAGCATTTT
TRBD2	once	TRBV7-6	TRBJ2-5	CASSVLAGGREETQYF	TGTGCCAGCAGCGTGCTAGCGGGGGGTCGAGAAGAGACCCAGTACTTC
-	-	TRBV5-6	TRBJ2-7	CASSWGQGYEQYF	TGTGCCAGCAGCTGGGGGCAGGGCTACGAGCAGTACTTC
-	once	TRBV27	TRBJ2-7	CASSSVSYEQYF	TGTGCCAGCAGTTCTGTTTCCTACGAGCAGTACTTC
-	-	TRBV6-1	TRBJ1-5	CASSEEGGIYQPQHF	TGTGCCAGCAGTGAAGAAGGGGGAATCTATCAGCCCCAGCATTTT
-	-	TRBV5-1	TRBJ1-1	CASIMDRGSTEAFF	TGCGCCAGCATCATGGACCGGGGGAGCACTGAAGCTTTCTTT
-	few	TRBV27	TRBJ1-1	CASSLGSGLNTEAFF	TGTGCCAGCAGTTTAGGGAGCGGGCTGAACACTGAAGCTTTCTTT
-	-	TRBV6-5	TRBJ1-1	CASSTPRGTEAFF	TGTGCCAGCAGTACCCCGCGGGGCACTGAAGCTTTCTTT
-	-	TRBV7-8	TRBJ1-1	CASSLTGAGTEAFF	TGTGCCAGCAGCTTAACAGGAGCGGGCACTGAAGCTTTCTTT
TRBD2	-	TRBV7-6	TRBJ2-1	CASSLDLAGVYNEQFF	TGTGCCAGCAGCTTAGATTTAGCGGGGGTCTACAATGAGCAGTTCTTC
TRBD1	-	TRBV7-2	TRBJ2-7	CASSIITGALTYEQYF	TGTGCCAGCAGTATTATCACAGGGGCCTTAACCTACGAGCAGTACTTC
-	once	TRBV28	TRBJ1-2	CASSLKPIGGYTF	TGTGCCAGCAGTTTAAAACCGATCGGTGGCTACACCTTC
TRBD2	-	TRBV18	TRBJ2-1	CASSPPPSGGSYNEQFF	TGTGCCAGCTCACCACCCCCTAGCGGGGGCTCCTACAATGAGCAGTTCTTC
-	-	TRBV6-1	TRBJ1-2	CASSEVAGDIRYGYTF	TGTGCCAGCAGTGAAGTGGCAGGGGATATTAGATATGGCTACACCTTC
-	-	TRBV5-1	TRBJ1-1	CASSLVAVLNTEAFF	TGCGCCAGCAGCTTGGTGGCGGTTCTGAACACTGAAGCTTTCTTT
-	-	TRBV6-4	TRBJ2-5	CASNGGLGGETQYF	TGTGCCAGCAATGGCGGGCTGGGGGGAGAGACCCAGTACTTC
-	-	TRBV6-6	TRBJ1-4	CASTQGLSEKLFF	TGTGCCAGCACCCAGGGGTTAAGCGAAAAACTGTTTTTT
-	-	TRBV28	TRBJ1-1	CASSLQGTGGTEAFF	TGTGCCAGCAGTTTGCAGGGGACGGGGGGAACTGAAGCTTTCTTT
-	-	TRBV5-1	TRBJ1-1	CASSLRAQEEAFF	TGCGCCAGCAGCTTGCGAGCCCAGGAAGAAGCTTTCTTT
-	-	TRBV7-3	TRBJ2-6	CASSLGSVGANVLTF	TGTGCCAGCAGCTTAGGCTCAGTCGGGGCCAACGTCCTGACTTTC
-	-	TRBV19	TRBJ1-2	CASSTDRDKRWYGYTF	TGTGCCAGTAGTACAGACCGGGACAAGAGATGGTATGGCTACACCTTC
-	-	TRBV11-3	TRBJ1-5	CASSLGRGNQPQHF	TGTGCCAGCAGCTTGGGCAGGGGCAATCAGCCCCAGCATTTT
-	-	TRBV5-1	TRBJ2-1	CASSSSGSGYNEQFF	TGCGCCAGCAGCTCAAGCGGCTCGGGCTACAATGAGCAGTTCTTC